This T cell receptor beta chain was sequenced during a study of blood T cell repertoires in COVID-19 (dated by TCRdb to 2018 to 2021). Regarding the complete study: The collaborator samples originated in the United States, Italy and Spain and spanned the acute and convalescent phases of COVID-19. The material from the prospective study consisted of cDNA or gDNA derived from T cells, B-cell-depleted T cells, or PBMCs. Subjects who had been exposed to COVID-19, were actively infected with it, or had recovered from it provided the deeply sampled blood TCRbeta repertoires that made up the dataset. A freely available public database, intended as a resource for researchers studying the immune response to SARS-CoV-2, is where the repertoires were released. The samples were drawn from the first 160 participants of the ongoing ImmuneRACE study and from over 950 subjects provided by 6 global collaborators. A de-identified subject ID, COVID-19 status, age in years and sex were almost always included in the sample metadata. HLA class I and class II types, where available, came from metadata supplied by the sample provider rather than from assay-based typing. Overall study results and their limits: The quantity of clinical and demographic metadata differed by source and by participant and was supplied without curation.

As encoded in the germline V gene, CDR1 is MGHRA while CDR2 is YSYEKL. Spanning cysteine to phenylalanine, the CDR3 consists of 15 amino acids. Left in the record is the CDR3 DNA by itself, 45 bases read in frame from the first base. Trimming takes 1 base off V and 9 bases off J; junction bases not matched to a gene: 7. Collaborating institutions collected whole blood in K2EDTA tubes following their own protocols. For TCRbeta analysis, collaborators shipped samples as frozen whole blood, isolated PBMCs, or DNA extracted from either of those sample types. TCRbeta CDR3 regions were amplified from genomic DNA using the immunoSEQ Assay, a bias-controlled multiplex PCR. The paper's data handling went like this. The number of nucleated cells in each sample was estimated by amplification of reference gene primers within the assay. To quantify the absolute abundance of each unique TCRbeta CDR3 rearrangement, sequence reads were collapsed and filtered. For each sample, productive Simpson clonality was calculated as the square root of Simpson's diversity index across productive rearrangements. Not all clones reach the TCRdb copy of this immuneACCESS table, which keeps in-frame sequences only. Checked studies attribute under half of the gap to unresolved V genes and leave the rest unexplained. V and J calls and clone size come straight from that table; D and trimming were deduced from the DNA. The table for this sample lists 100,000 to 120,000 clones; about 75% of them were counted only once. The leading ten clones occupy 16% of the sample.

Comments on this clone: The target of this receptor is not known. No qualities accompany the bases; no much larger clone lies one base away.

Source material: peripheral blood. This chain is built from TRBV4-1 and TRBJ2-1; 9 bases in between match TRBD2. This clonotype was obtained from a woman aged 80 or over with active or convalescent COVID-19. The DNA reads TGCGCCAGCAGCCAAGCCGCAGCACTAGCGGGTGAGCAGTTCTTC. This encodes CASSQAAALAGEQFF.